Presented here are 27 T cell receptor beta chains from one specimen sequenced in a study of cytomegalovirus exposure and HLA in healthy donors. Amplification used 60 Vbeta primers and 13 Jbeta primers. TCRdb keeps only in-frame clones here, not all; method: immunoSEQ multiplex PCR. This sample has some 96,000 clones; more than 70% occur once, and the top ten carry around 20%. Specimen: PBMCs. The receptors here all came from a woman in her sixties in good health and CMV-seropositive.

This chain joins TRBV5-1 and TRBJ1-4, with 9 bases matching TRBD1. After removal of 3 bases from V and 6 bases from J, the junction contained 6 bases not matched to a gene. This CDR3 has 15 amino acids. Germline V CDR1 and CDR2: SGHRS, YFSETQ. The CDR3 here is CASSSGDRVYEKLFF. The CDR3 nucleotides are TGCGCCAGCAGCTCCGGGGACAGGGTGTATGAAAAACTGTTTTTT.

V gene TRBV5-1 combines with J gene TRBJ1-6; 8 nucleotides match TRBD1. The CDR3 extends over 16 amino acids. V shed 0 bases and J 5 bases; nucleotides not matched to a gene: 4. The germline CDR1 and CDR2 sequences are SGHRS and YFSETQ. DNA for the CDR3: TGCGCCAGCAGCTTGGGGACAGGGACGGATAATTCACCCCTCCACTTT. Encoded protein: CASSLGTGTDNSPLHF. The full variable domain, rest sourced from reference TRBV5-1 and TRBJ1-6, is KAGVTQTPRYLIKTRGQQVTLSCSPISGHRSVSWYQQTPGQGLQFLFEYFSETQRNKGNFPGRFSGRQFSNSRSEMNVSTLELGDSALYLCASSLGTGTDNSPLHFGNGTRLTVT.

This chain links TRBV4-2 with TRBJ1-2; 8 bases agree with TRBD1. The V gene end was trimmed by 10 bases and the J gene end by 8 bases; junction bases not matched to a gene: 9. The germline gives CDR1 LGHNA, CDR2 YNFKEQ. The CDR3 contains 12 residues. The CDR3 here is CATDSGGGGYTF. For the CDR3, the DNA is TGTGCCACCGATTCAGGGGGCGGCGGCTACACCTTC.

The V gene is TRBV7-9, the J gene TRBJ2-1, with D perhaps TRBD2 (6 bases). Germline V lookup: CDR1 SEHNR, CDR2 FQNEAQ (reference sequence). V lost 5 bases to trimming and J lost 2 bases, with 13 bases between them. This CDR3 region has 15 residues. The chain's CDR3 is CASSISGGTYNEQFF. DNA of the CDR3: TGTGCCAGCAGCATTAGCGGAGGTACCTACAATGAGCAGTTCTTC.

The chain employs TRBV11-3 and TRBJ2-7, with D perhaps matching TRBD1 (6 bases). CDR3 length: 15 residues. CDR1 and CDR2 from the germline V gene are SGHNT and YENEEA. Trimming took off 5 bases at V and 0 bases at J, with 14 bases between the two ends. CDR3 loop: CASSQGQSGSYEQYF. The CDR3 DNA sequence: TGTGCCAGCAGCCAAGGACAGTCTGGCTCCTACGAGCAGTACTTC.

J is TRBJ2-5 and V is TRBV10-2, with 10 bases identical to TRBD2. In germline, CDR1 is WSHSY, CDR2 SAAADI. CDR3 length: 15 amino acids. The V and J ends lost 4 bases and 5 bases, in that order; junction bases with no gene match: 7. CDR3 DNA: TGCGCCAGCAGTGGGACTAGCGGCCTCCCCGAGACCCAGTACTTC. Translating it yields CASSGTSGLPETQYF.

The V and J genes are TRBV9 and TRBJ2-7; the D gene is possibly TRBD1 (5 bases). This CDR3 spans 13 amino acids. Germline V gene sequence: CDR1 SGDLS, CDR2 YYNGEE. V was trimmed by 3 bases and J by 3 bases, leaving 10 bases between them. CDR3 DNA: TGTGCCAGCAGCGCACAAGGGGACTACGAGCAGTACTTC. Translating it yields CASSAQGDYEQYF.

The CDR3 DNA is TGTGCCTGGAGTCGTGCGAACACCGGGGAGCTGTTTTTT. Translating it yields CAWSRANTGELFF. V usage is TRBV30 and J usage is TRBJ2-2, with D uncertain. The V end was cut by 2 bases, the J end by 0 bases, with 4 bases between. The CDR3 is made up of 13 amino acids. The germline V gene has CDR1 GTSNPN and CDR2 SVGIG (reference sequence).

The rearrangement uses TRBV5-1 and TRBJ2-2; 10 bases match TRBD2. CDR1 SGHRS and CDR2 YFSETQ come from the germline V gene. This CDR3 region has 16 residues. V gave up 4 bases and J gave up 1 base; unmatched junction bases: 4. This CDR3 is CASSQGLAQNTGELFF. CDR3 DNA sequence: TGCGCCAGCAGCCAGGGACTAGCGCAGAACACCGGGGAGCTGTTTTTT.

In DNA form, the CDR3 reads TGCAGCGTTCCTCGAGGGACAGAGTGGTCTGAAGCTTTCTTT. Its translation: CSVPRGTEWSEAFF. The chain joins TRBV29-1 to TRBJ1-1, with 7 bases fitting TRBD1. Trimming at V came to 5 bases and at J to 6 bases, leaving 12 bases not matched to a gene. From germline, CDR1 is SQVTM and CDR2 ANQGSEA. The CDR3 has 14 residues.

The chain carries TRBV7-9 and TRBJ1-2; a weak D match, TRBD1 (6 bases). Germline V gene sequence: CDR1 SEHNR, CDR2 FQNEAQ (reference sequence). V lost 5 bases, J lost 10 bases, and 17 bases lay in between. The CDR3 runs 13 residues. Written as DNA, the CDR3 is TGTGCCAGCAGCCTCCGGGGGGGGCGCGACTACACCTTC. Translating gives CASSLRGGRDYTF. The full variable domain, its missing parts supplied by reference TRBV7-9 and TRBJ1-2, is DTGVSQNPRHKITKRGQNVTFRCDPISEHNRLYWYRQTLGQGPEFLTYFQNEAQLEKSRLLSDRFSAERPKGSFSTLEIQRTEQGDSAMYLCASSLRGGRDYTFGSGTRLTVV.

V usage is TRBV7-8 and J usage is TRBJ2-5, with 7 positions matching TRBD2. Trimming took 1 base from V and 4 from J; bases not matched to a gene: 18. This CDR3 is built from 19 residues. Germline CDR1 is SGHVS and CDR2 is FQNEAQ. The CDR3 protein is CASSLEDLFGGRVGETQYF. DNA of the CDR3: TGTGCCAGCAGCTTAGAGGACCTTTTTGGGGGGAGGGTAGGAGAGACCCAGTACTTC.

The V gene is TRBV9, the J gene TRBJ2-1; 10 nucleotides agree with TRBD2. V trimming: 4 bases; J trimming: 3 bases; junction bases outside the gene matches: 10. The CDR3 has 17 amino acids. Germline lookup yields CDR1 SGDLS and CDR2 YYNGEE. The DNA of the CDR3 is TGTGCCAGCAGCCTCGAAGCTAGCGGGAGTTACTACAATGAGCAGTTCTTC. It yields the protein CASSLEASGSYYNEQFF.

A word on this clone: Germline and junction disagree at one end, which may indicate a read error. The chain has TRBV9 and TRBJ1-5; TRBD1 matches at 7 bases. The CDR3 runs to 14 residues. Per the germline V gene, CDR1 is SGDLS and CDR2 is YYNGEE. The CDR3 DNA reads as TGTGCCAGCAGCGCACAGGGGAGCAAGCAGCCCCAGCATTTT. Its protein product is CASSAQGSKQPQHF.

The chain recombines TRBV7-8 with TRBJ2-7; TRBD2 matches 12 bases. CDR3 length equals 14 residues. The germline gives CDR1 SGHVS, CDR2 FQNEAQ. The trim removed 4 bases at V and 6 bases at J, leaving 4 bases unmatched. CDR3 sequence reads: CASSWRTSGTEQYF. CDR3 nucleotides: TGTGCCAGCAGCTGGAGGACTAGCGGGACCGAGCAGTACTTC. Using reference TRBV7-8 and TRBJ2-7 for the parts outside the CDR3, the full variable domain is GAGVSQSPRYKVAKRGQDVALRCDPISGHVSLFWYQQALGQGPEFLTYFQNEAQLDKSGLPSDRFFAERPEGSVSTLKIQRTQQEDSAVYLCASSWRTSGTEQYFGPGTRLTVT.

Here the CDR3 reads CASSIGQGVNYGYTF. The CDR3 DNA reads TGTGCCAGTAGTATCGGACAGGGGGTTAACTATGGCTACACCTTC. The chain joins TRBV19 to TRBJ1-2; 10 bases match TRBD1. Germline loops: CDR1 LNHDA, CDR2 SQIVND (reference sequence). After removal of 3 bases from V and 1 base from J, the junction contained 2 bases not matched to a gene. CDR3 size: 15 residues.

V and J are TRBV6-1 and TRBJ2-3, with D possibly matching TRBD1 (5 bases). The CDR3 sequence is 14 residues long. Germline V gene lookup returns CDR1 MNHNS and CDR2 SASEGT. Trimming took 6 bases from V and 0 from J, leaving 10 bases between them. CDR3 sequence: CASRGHLSTDTQYF. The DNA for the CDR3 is TGTGCCAGCAGAGGACACCTAAGCACAGATACGCAGTATTTT.

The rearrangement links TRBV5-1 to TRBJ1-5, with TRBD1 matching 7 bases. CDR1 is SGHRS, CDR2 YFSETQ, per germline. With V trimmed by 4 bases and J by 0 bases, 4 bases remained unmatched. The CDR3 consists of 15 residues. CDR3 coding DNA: TGCGCCAGCAGCCAGGGGGAGTATAGCAATCAGCCCCAGCATTTT. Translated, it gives CASSQGEYSNQPQHF. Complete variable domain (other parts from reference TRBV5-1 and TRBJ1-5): KAGVTQTPRYLIKTRGQQVTLSCSPISGHRSVSWYQQTPGQGLQFLFEYFSETQRNKGNFPGRFSGRQFSNSRSEMNVSTLELGDSALYLCASSQGEYSNQPQHFGDGTRLSIL.

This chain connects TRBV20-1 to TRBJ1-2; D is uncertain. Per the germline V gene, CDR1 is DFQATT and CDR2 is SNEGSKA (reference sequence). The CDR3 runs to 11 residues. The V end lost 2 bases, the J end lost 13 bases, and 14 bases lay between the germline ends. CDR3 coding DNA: TGCAGTGCTAGATCCCGAGGGCCCCTCACCTTC. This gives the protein CSARSRGPLTF.

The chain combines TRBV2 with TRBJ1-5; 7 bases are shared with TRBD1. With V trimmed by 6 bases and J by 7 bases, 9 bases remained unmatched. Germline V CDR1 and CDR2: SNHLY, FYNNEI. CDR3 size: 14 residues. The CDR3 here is CASSPTGAGQPQHF. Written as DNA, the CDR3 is TGTGCCAGCAGCCCTACAGGGGCGGGCCAGCCCCAGCATTTT.

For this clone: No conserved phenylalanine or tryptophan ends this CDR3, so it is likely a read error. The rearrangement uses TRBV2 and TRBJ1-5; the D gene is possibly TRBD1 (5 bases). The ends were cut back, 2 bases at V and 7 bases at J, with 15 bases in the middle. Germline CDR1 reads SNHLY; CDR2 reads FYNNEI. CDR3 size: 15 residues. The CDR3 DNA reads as TGTGCCAGCAGTGAATGGACAACCGTGGAACAGCCCCAGCATCTT. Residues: CASSEWTTVEQPQHL.

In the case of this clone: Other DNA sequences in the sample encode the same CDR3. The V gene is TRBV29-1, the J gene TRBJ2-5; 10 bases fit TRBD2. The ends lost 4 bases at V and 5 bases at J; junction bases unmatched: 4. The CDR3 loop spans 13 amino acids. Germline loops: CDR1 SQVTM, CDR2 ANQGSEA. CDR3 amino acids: CSVALAGAETQYF. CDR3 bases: TGCAGCGTTGCCCTAGCGGGAGCGGAGACCCAGTACTTC.

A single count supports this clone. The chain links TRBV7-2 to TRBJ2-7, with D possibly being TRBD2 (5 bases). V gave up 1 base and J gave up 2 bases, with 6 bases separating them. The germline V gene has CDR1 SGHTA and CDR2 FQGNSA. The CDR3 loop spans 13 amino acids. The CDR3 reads CASSLVSAYEQYF. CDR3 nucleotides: TGTGCCAGCAGCTTAGTTAGCGCCTACGAGCAGTACTTC.

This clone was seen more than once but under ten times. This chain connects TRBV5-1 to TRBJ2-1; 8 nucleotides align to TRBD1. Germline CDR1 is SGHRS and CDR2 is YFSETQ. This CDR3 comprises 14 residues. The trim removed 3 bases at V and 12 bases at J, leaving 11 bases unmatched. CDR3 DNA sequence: TGCGCCAGCAGCTCCGGGACAGGAGACCAGCCGCAGTTCTTC. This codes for CASSSGTGDQPQFF.

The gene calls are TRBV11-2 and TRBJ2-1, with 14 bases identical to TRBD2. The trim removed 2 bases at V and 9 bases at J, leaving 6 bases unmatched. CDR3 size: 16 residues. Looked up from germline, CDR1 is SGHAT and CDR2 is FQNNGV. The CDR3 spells CASSLMGTSGSGEQFF. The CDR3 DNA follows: TGTGCCAGCAGCTTAATGGGGACTAGCGGGAGTGGTGAGCAGTTCTTC.

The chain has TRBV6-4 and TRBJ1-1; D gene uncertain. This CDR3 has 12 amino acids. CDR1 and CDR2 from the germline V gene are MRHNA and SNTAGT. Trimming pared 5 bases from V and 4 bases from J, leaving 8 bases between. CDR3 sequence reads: CASSRYGTEAFF. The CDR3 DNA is TGTGCCAGCAGTCGGTACGGCACTGAAGCTTTCTTT.

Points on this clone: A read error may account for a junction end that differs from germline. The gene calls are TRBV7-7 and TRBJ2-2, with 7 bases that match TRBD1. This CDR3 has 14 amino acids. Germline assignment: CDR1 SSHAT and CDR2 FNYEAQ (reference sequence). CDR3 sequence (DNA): TGTGCTAGCAGCGCCCGACAGGGCACCGGGGAGCTGTTTTTT. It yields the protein CASSARQGTGELFF.